This T cell receptor beta chain comes out of a study of blood T cell repertoires in COVID-19. Sequenced by immunoSEQ multiplex PCR; TCRdb stores in-frame clones only, minus some. The data hold under 250,000 clones, with 70% to 90% observed a single time. Specimen: peripheral blood. This receptor was obtained from a man aged 50 to 60 who had recovered from COVID-19.

The CDR3 nucleotides are TGTGCCAGCACCACTCCGGGACAGGGAAACACCATATATTTT. This codes for CASTTPGQGNTIYF. V gene TRBV28 combines with J gene TRBJ1-3; 7 bases align to TRBD1. J was trimmed by 4 bases and V by 7 bases; bases with no gene match: 7. Per the germline V gene, CDR1 is MDHEN and CDR2 is SYDVKM. The length of the CDR3 is 14 residues.